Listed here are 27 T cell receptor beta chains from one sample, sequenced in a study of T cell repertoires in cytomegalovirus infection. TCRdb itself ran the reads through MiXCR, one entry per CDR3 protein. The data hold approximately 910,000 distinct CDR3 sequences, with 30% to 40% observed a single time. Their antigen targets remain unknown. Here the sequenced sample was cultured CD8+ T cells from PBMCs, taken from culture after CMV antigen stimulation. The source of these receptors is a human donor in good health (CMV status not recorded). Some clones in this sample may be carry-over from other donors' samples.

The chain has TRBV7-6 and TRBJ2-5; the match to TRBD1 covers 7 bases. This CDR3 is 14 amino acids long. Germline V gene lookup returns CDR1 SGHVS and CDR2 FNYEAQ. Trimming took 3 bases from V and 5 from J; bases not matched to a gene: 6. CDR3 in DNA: TGTGCCAGCAGCTTTACAGGGGATTTGGAGACCCAGTACTTC. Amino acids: CASSFTGDLETQYF.

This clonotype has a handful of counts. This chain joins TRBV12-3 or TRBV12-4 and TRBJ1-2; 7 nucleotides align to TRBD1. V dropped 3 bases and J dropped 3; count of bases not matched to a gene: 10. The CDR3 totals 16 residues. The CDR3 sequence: CASSLKLNRGDYGYTF. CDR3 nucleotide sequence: TGTGCCAGCAGTTTGAAATTGAACAGGGGAGACTATGGCTACACCTTC.

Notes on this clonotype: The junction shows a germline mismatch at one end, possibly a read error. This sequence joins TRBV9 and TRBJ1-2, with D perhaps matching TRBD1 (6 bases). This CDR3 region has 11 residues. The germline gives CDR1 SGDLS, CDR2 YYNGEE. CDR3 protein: CASSALHRASF. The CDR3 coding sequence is TGTGCCAGCAGCGCCCTGCACAGGGCCTCCTTC.

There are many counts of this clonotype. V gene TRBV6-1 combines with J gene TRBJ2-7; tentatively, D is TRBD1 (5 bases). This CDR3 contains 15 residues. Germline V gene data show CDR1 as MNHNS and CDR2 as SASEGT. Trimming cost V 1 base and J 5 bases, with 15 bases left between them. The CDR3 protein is CASSEGRTWPHEQYV. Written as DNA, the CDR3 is TGTGCCAGCAGTGAAGGGCGGACATGGCCCCACGAGCAGTACGTC.

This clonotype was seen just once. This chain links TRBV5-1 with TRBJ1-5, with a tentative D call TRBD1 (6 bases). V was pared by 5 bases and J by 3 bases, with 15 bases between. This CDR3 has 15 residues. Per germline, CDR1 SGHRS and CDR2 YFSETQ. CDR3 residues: CASRAGHSINQPQHF. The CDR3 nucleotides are TGCGCCAGCAGGGCGGGACACTCAATCAATCAGCCCCAGCATTTT.

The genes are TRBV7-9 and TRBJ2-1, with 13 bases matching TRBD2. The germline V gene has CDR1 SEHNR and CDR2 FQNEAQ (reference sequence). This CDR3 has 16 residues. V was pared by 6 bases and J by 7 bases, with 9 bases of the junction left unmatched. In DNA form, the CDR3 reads TGTGCCAGCAGTTCCACTAGCGGGGGGGACCCGAATGAGCAGTTCTTC. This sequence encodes CASSSTSGGDPNEQFF.

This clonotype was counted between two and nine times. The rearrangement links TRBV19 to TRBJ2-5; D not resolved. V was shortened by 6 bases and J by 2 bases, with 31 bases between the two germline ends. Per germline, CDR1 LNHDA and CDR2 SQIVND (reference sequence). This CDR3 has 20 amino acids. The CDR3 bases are TGTGCCAGTAGCTTCCTGTCCCAAGGGTACCCAACGTTGGTACAAGAGACCCAGTACTTC. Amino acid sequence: CASSFLSQGYPTLVQETQYF.

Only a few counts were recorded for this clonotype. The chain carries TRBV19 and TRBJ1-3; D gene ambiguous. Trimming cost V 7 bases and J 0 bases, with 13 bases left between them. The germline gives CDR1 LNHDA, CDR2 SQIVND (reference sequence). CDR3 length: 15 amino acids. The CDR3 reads CASIRGPFSGNTIYF. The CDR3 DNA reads TGTGCCAGTATTCGAGGACCGTTCTCTGGAAACACCATATATTTT.

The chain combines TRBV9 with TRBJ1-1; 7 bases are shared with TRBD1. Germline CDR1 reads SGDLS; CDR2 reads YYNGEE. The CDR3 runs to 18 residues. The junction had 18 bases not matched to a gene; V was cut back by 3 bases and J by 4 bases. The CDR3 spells CASSALQGRRPFVTEAFF. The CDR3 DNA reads TGTGCCAGCAGCGCATTACAGGGGAGAAGGCCTTTTGTCACTGAAGCTTTCTTT.

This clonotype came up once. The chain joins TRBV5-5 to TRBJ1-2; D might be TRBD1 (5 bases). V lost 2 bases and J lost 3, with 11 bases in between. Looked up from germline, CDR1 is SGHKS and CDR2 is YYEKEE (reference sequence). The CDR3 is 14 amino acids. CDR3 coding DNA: TGTGCCAGCAGCTTCGGGGGGGACGACTATGGCTACACCTTC. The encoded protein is CASSFGGDDYGYTF.

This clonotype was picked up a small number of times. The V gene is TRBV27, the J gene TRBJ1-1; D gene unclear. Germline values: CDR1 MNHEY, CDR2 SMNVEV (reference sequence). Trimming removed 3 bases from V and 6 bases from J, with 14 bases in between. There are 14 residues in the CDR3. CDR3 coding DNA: TGTGCCAGCAGTTTCCTAAATAGGTCCGCTGAAGCTTTCTTT. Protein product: CASSFLNRSAEAFF.

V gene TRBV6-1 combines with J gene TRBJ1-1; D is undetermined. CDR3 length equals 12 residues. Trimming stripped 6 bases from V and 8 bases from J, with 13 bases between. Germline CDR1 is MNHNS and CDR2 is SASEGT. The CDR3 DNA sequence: TGTGCCAGCAGCCCCAATACAGCGGAAGCTTTCTTT. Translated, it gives CASSPNTAEAFF.

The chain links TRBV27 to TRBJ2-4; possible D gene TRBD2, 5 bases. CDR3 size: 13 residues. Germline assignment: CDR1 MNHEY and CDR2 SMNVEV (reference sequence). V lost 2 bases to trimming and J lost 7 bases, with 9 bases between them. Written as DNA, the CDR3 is TGTGCCAGCAGTTTAGATCGAGGGAACATTCAGTACTTC. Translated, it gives CASSLDRGNIQYF.

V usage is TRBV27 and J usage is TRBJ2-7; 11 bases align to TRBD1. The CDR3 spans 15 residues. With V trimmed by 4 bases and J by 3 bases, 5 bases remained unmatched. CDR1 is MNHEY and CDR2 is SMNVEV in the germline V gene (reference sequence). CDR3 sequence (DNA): TGTGCCAGCAGTTCCCGGGACAGGGGGTACTACGAGCAGTACGTC. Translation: CASSSRDRGYYEQYV.

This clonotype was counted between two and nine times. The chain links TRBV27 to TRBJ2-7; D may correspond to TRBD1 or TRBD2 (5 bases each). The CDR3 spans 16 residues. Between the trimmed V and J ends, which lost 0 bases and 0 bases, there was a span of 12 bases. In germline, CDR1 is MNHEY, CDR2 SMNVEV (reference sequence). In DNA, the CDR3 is TGTGCCAGCAGTTTATCGGGGACCGCCGTCTCCTACGAGCAGTACTTC. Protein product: CASSLSGTAVSYEQYF.

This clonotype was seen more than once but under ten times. The CDR3 DNA reads as TGTGCCAGCAGCTCTAGTGACAGGGAAGGACAGCCCCAGCATTTT. This gives the protein CASSSSDREGQPQHF. The V and J genes are TRBV7-9 and TRBJ1-5, with 7 bases matching TRBD1. CDR1 is SEHNR, CDR2 FQNEAQ, per germline (reference sequence). V lost 4 bases to trimming and J lost 7 bases; unmatched junction nucleotides: 10. The CDR3 spans 15 residues.

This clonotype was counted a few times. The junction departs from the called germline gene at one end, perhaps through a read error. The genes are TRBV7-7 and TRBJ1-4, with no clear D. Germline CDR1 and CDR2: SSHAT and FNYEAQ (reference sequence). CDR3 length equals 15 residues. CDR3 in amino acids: CASSPSTGQGEKLFF. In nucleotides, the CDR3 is TGTGCTAGCAGCCCATCTACGGGCCAAGGTGAAAAACTGTTTTTT.

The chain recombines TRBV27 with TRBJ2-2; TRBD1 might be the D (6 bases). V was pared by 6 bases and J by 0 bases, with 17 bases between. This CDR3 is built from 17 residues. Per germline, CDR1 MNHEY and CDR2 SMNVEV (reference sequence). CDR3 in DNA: TGTGCCAGCAGGGGGACACTGAGGGTTTCGAACACCGGGGAGCTGTTTTTT. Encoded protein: CASRGTLRVSNTGELFF.

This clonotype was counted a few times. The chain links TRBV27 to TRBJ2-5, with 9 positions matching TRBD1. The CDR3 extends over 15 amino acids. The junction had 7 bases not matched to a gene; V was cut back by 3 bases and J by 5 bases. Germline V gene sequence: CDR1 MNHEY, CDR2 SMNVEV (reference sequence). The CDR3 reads CASSFRDRGGETQYF. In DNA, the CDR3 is TGTGCCAGCAGTTTTAGAGACAGGGGGGGGGAGACCCAGTACTTC.

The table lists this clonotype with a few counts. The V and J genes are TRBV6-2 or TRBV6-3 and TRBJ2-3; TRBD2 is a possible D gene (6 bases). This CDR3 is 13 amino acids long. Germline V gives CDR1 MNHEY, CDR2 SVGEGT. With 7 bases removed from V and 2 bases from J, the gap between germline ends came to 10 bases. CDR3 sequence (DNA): TGTGCCAGCACCGGGACTCCCACAGATACGCAGTATTTT. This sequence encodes CASTGTPTDTQYF.

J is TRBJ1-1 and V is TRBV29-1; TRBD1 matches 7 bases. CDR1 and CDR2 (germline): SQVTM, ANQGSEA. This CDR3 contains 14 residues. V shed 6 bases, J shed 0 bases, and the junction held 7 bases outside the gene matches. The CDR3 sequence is CSVNGQAMNTEAFF. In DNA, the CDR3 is TGCAGCGTGAACGGACAGGCAATGAACACTGAAGCTTTCTTT.

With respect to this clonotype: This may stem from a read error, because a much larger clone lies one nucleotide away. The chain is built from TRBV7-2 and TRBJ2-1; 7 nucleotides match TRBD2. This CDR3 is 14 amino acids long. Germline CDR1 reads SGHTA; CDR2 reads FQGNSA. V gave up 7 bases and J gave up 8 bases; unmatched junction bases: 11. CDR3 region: CASTVLARWDEQFF. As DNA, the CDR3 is TGTGCCAGCACCGTACTAGCGAGGTGGGATGAGCAGTTCTTC.

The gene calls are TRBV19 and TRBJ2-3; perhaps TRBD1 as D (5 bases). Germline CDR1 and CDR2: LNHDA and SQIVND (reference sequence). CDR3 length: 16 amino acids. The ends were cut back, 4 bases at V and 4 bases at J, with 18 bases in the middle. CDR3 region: CASSTLTDRPPDTQYF. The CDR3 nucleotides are TGTGCCAGTAGTACGTTGACAGACCGTCCGCCAGATACGCAGTATTTT. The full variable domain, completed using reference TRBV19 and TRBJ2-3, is DGGITQSPKYLFRKEGQNVTLSCEQNLNHDAMYWYRQDPGQGLRLIYYSQIVNDFQKGDIAEGYSVSREKKESFPLTVTSAQKNPTAFYLCASSTLTDRPPDTQYFGPGTRLTVL.

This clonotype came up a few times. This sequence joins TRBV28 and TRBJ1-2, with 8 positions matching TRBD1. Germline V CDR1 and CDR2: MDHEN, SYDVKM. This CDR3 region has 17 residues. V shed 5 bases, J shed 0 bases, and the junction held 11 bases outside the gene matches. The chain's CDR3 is CASSHSIWTGTNYGYTF. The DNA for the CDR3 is TGTGCCAGCAGTCACTCGATCTGGACAGGGACTAACTATGGCTACACCTTC.

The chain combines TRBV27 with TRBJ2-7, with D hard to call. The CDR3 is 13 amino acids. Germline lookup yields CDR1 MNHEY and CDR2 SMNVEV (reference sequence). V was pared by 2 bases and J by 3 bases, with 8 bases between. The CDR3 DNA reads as TGTGCCAGCAGTTTAGCGGAAGACTACGAGCAGTACTTC. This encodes CASSLAEDYEQYF.

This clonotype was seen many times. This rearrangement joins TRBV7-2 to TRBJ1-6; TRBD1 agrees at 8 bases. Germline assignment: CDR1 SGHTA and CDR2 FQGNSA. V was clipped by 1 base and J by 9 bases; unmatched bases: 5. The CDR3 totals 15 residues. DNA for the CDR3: TGTGCCAGCAGCTTAGGGACAGGGTTTGGTTCACCCCTCCACTTT. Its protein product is CASSLGTGFGSPLHF.

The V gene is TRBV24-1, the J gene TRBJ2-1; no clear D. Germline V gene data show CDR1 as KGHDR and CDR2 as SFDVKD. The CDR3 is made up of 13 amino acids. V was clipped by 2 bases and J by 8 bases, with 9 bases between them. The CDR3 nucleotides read TGTGCCACCAGTGATTCCCTTCTGGATGAGCAGTTCTTC. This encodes CATSDSLLDEQFF.